One sample yielded the 28 T cell receptor beta chains listed below, sequenced in a study of T-cell reconstitution after alpha-beta-depleted transplantation in children. TCRbeta library construction was performed incorporating unique molecular identifiers. From the PCR reads, TCRdb called clonotypes with MiXCR, one entry per CDR3 protein. Counted here are about 610,000 distinct CDR3 sequences, over 9.5% occurring once; the ten biggest clones make up 3.5% to 5%. The starting material was PBMCs from the stem cell graft donor, obtained from the stem cell graft. The source is a human donor who donated a stem cell graft to a child with acute myeloid leukemia.

The chain couples TRBV20-1 to TRBJ2-4, with 10 bases that match TRBD2. The CDR3 extends over 13 amino acids. The V gene end was trimmed by 5 bases and the J gene end by 4 bases; junction bases not matched to a gene: 2. Germline CDR1 and CDR2: DFQATT and SNEGSKA (reference sequence). The CDR3, as DNA: TGCAGTGCTTGGACTAGCGGTAAAAACATTCAGTACTTC. It codes for CSAWTSGKNIQYF.

This clonotype turned up a few times. The chain joins TRBV29-1 to TRBJ1-2; 7 positions match TRBD1. CDR3 length equals 10 residues. J lost 7 bases, V lost 6 bases, and 2 bases had no gene match. Germline V CDR1 and CDR2: SQVTM, ANQGSEA. Here the CDR3 reads CSVGDSGYTF. The CDR3 DNA reads TGCAGCGTCGGGGACAGTGGCTACACCTTC.

Many counts were recorded for this clonotype. The chain combines TRBV5-1 with TRBJ2-5, with 9 bases that match TRBD2. Per the germline V gene, CDR1 is SGHRS and CDR2 is YFSETQ. This CDR3 is built from 15 residues. The V gene end was trimmed by 4 bases and the J gene end by 2 bases; junction bases not matched to a gene: 6. CDR3 protein: CASSARLAAQETQYF. DNA for the CDR3: TGCGCCAGCAGCGCTAGACTAGCGGCTCAAGAGACCCAGTACTTC.

This rearrangement joins TRBV14 to TRBJ2-1, with D hard to call. This CDR3 contains 16 residues. Germline-derived CDR1 and CDR2 are SGHDN and FVKESK. Trimming stripped 4 bases from V and 8 bases from J, with 21 bases between. CDR3 loop: CASSPVYGSRSYEQFF. CDR3 coding DNA: TGTGCCAGCAGCCCGGTATATGGGTCTCGGAGCTATGAGCAGTTCTTC.

This chain joins TRBV3-1 and TRBJ2-7; D call uncertain. CDR1 and CDR2 from the germline V gene are LGHDT and YNNKEL (reference sequence). This CDR3 is 11 amino acids long. V gave up 2 bases and J gave up 6 bases, with 5 bases separating them. CDR3 amino acids: CASSQLFEQYF. The CDR3 DNA follows: TGTGCCAGCAGCCAACTGTTCGAGCAGTACTTC.

The table lists this clonotype with many counts. The chain has TRBV6-1 and TRBJ2-7; 10 bases agree with TRBD1. This CDR3 spans 14 amino acids. V dropped 6 bases and J dropped 6; count of bases not matched to a gene: 8. Germline V gene data show CDR1 as MNHNS and CDR2 as SASEGT. CDR3 in amino acids: CASRNDRGLGEQYF. DNA for the CDR3: TGTGCCAGCAGGAACGACAGGGGGCTGGGCGAGCAGTACTTC.

The rearrangement joins TRBV30 to TRBJ2-1, with 9 bases aligning to TRBD2. This CDR3 contains 13 residues. Trimming removed 1 base from V and 6 bases from J; junction bases left unmatched: 1. The germline V gene has CDR1 GTSNPN and CDR2 SVGIG (reference sequence). The CDR3 nucleotides read TGTGCCTGGAGTGGACTAGCGGTCAATGAGCAGTTCTTC. Amino acid sequence: CAWSGLAVNEQFF.

V is TRBV5-5 and J is TRBJ2-1; D not certain. Germline values: CDR1 SGHKS, CDR2 YYEKEE (reference sequence). The CDR3 totals 15 residues. V was pared by 2 bases and J by 0 bases, with 9 bases between. DNA of the CDR3: TGTGCCAGCAGCTTTGGCAGCTCCTCCTACAATGAGCAGTTCTTC. Translation: CASSFGSSSYNEQFF. Looking up the rest from reference TRBV5-5 and TRBJ2-1 gives the full variable domain: DAGVTQSPTHLIKTRGQQVTLRCSPISGHKSVSWYQQVLGQGPQFIFQYYEKEERGRGNFPDRFSARQFPNYSSELNVNALLLGDSALYLCASSFGSSSYNEQFFGPGTRLTVL.

This clonotype was recorded a few times. The V call is TRBV20-1, the J call TRBJ2-2; weak D call: TRBD2 (7 bases). V lost 3 bases to trimming and J lost 1 base, with 12 bases between them. The CDR3 has 15 amino acids. Germline V gives CDR1 DFQATT, CDR2 SNEGSKA (reference sequence). The CDR3 DNA sequence: TGCAGTGCTAGGAGGGGGGGGAGGAACACCGGGGAGCTGTTTTTT. Its protein is CSARRGGRNTGELFF.

This chain joins TRBV6-2 or TRBV6-3 and TRBJ1-1; 7 bases agree with TRBD1. J gave up 10 bases and V 4 bases, and 15 bases lay outside the gene matches. Germline loops: CDR1 MNHEY, CDR2 SVGEGT. The CDR3 length is 15 residues. The CDR3, as DNA: TGTGCCAGCAGTTCTGCAAACCCCACAGGGGAGGGAGCTTTCTTT. This sequence encodes CASSSANPTGEGAFF.

This clonotype occurred many times. The chain uses TRBV29-1 and TRBJ1-1; 8 bases match TRBD1. This CDR3 is 12 amino acids long. V trimming: 6 bases; J trimming: 4 bases; junction bases outside the gene matches: 4. From germline, CDR1 is SQVTM and CDR2 ANQGSEA. CDR3 amino acids: CSVAGQGTEAFF. CDR3 DNA sequence: TGCAGCGTCGCCGGACAGGGCACTGAAGCTTTCTTT.

This clonotype was seen once. J is TRBJ2-7 and V is TRBV5-1, with D tentatively TRBD2 (6 bases). Trimming took 0 bases from V and 1 from J, leaving 11 bases between them. Germline lookup yields CDR1 SGHRS and CDR2 YFSETQ. The CDR3 is 15 residues long. The CDR3 is CASSLGQGGSYEQYF. The CDR3 bases are TGCGCCAGCAGCTTGGGGCAGGGAGGATCCTACGAGCAGTACTTC.

This clonotype was observed a handful of times. The rearrangement joins TRBV28 to TRBJ1-4, with a weak D call TRBD1 (6 bases). In germline, CDR1 is MDHEN, CDR2 SYDVKM. V lost 5 bases and J lost 3, with 10 bases in between. The CDR3 loop spans 14 amino acids. The CDR3 loop is CASSEQGPNEKLFF. The CDR3 coding sequence is TGTGCCAGCAGTGAGCAGGGGCCTAATGAAAAACTGTTTTTT.

The J gene is TRBJ2-7, the V gene TRBV11-3; 15 positions match TRBD2. The V segment lost 1 base and the J segment 5 bases; nucleotides outside the gene matches: 6. This CDR3 is built from 17 residues. Germline V gene sequence: CDR1 SGHNT, CDR2 YENEEA. The CDR3 DNA reads as TGTGCCAGCAGCTTAGGCACGGGACTAGCGGGAGGACACGAGCAGTACTTC. Protein sequence: CASSLGTGLAGGHEQYF.

This clonotype was seen at least ten times. The genes are TRBV6-2 or TRBV6-3 and TRBJ2-7; D gene uncertain. The germline V gene encodes CDR1 MNHEY and CDR2 SVGEGT. CDR3 length equals 11 residues. The V end lost 8 bases, the J end lost 7 bases, and 12 bases lay between the germline ends. Here the CDR3 reads CASQDLWEQYF. The CDR3 DNA follows: TGTGCCAGCCAAGACCTGTGGGAGCAGTACTTC.

The chain's CDR3 is CASSPNRVHTGELFF. CDR3 DNA: TGTGCCAGCAGCCCAAACAGGGTGCACACCGGGGAGCTGTTTTTT. The gene calls are TRBV11-2 and TRBJ2-2; TRBD1 might be the D (6 bases). The CDR3 contains 15 residues. CDR1 and CDR2 (germline): SGHAT, FQNNGV. V lost 5 bases, J lost 3 bases, and 13 bases lay in between.

This clonotype was found a few times. The rearrangement links TRBV30 to TRBJ2-5; 11 nucleotides match TRBD2. The CDR3 covers 14 residues. V lost 3 bases to trimming and J lost 3 bases; unmatched junction nucleotides: 3. CDR1 and CDR2 (germline): GTSNPN, SVGIG (reference sequence). The CDR3 nucleotides are TGTGCCTGGAGCCTGGGACTAGCGGAAGAGACCCAGTACTTC. Protein product: CAWSLGLAEETQYF. Combining the CDR3 with reference TRBV30 and TRBJ2-5 gives the whole variable domain SQTIHQWPATLVQPVGSPLSLECTVEGTSNPNLYWYRQAAGRGLQLLFYSVGIGQISSEVPQNLSASRPQDRQFILSSKKLLLSDSGFYLCAWSLGLAEETQYFGPGTRLLVL.

The table lists this clonotype with a few counts. The V gene is TRBV6-2 or TRBV6-3, the J gene TRBJ1-5; D is unclear. This CDR3 is 15 amino acids long. Trimming removed 6 bases from V and 7 bases from J, with 19 bases in between. Germline V lookup: CDR1 MNHEY, CDR2 SVGEGT. In nucleotides, the CDR3 is TGTGCCAGCAGGCGAGACCGCCGCGAGGCCCAGCCCCAGCATTTT. It codes for CASRRDRREAQPQHF.

This clonotype turned up a few times. The rearrangement uses TRBV20-1 and TRBJ2-3, with 8 bases fitting TRBD2. The CDR3 extends over 14 amino acids. Trimming removed 6 bases from V and 8 bases from J; junction bases left unmatched: 13. Germline values: CDR1 DFQATT, CDR2 SNEGSKA (reference sequence). Here the CDR3 reads CSASNVAGSGTQYF. The CDR3 nucleotides are TGCAGTGCCTCGAATGTAGCGGGGTCTGGTACGCAGTATTTT.

This chain joins TRBV29-1 and TRBJ2-1; a possible D gene is TRBD1 (6 bases). The CDR3 totals 16 residues. Germline CDR1 reads SQVTM; CDR2 reads ANQGSEA. V lost 0 bases and J lost 4, with 16 bases in between. Here the CDR3 reads CSVEDGQGPPYNEQFF. In nucleotides, the CDR3 is TGCAGCGTTGAAGATGGGCAGGGGCCCCCATACAATGAGCAGTTCTTC.

This clonotype occurred many times. The V and J genes are TRBV7-9 and TRBJ1-6, with D possibly matching TRBD1 (5 bases). This CDR3 is 13 amino acids long. Germline CDR1 is SEHNR and CDR2 is FQNEAQ (reference sequence). The V and J ends lost 7 bases and 8 bases respectively, with 12 bases between them. In DNA, the CDR3 is TGTGCCAGCAAACGGGGGTTGGATTCACCCCTCCACTTT. It translates to CASKRGLDSPLHF.

There are many counts of this clonotype. V is TRBV20-1 and J is TRBJ2-1; TRBD1 or TRBD2 may be the D gene (5 bases each). Germline loops: CDR1 DFQATT, CDR2 SNEGSKA (reference sequence). CDR3 length: 15 amino acids. V shed 6 bases and J shed 2 bases, with 17 bases lying between them. The DNA of the CDR3 is TGCAGTGCCAGTCGTGGGCTGGGGGCCTACAATGAGCAGTTCTTC. The encoded protein is CSASRGLGAYNEQFF.

This clonotype was detected a few times. The rearrangement joins TRBV6-2 or TRBV6-3 to TRBJ1-5; 8 bases align to TRBD1. V was clipped by 6 bases and J by 0 bases; unmatched bases: 16. The germline CDR1 and CDR2 sequences are MNHEY and SVGEGT. The CDR3 runs to 19 residues. DNA for the CDR3: TGTGCCAGCAGGTTCCGAGCGGGACAGGCCTTCTATAGCAATCAGCCCCAGCATTTT. Encoded protein: CASRFRAGQAFYSNQPQHF.

This clonotype was detected only a few times. The chain combines TRBV6-5 with TRBJ2-7; D is perhaps TRBD1 (6 bases). CDR3 length equals 16 residues. CDR1 and CDR2 (germline): MNHEY, SVGAGI. V lost 0 bases and J lost 0, with 12 bases in between. CDR3 residues: CASSYSGGKSSYEQYF. CDR3 sequence (DNA): TGTGCCAGCAGTTACTCAGGGGGTAAAAGCTCCTACGAGCAGTACTTC.

The chain combines TRBV24-1 with TRBJ2-2; D uncertain. V was trimmed by 1 base and J by 5 bases, leaving 13 bases between them. Germline CDR1 is KGHDR and CDR2 is SFDVKD. The CDR3 covers 16 residues. The CDR3 reads CATSDFWPSGTGELFF. For the CDR3, the DNA is TGTGCCACCAGTGATTTTTGGCCAAGTGGGACCGGGGAGCTGTTTTTT.

The sample holds many counts of this clonotype. The chain links TRBV6-2 or TRBV6-3 to TRBJ2-5, with D possibly TRBD2 on 5 matching bases. The CDR3 is 15 residues long. Germline lookup yields CDR1 MNHEY and CDR2 SVGEGT. V was shortened by 0 bases and J by 4 bases, with 12 bases between the two germline ends. CDR3 in amino acids: CASSYSVGVRETQYF. CDR3 DNA sequence: TGTGCCAGCAGTTACTCTGTGGGAGTGCGAGAGACCCAGTACTTC.

This clonotype was detected ten times or more. The chain uses TRBV11-2 and TRBJ2-3; D is undetermined. V was clipped by 6 bases and J by 2 bases, with 15 bases between them. Looked up from germline, CDR1 is SGHAT and CDR2 is FQNNGV. The CDR3 is made up of 15 amino acids. Here the CDR3 reads CASRAWARLTDTQYF. In DNA form, the CDR3 reads TGTGCCAGCAGGGCTTGGGCTAGGCTCACAGATACGCAGTATTTT. The whole variable domain, filled in from reference TRBV11-2 and TRBJ2-3, reads EAGVAQSPRYKIIEKRQSVAFWCNPISGHATLYWYQQILGQGPKLLIQFQNNGVVDDSQLPKDRFSAERLKGVDSTLKIQPAKLEDSAVYLCASRAWARLTDTQYFGPGTRLTVL.

This rearrangement joins TRBV29-1 to TRBJ2-7; D is perhaps TRBD1 or TRBD2 (6 bases each). Trimming left V 5 bases short and J 9 bases short, with 14 bases between. Germline CDR1 and CDR2: SQVTM and ANQGSEA. This CDR3 has 11 residues. CDR3 in amino acids: CSVLRGVGQYF. CDR3 DNA: TGCAGCGTTCTAAGGGGGGTGGGGCAGTACTTC.